These 10 T cell receptor beta chains came from one sample sequenced in a study of tumor-infiltrating lymphocytes in primary liver carcinoma. Total RNA (around 0.45 ug) served as template for TCR beta cDNA synthesis primed by a constant-region primer. Slightly modified ARM-PCR served as the procedure for the TCR beta libraries. These libraries came from three rounds of nested multiplex PCR. The first two PCR rounds, approximately 10 cycles each, used TRBV1-TRBV30 forward primers and a C-beta reverse primer. Using its own MiXCR run on the multiplex PCR reads, TCRdb lists one record per CDR3 protein. Of tens of thousands of distinct CDR3 sequences listed, approximately 80% are singletons. The study co-extracted DNA and RNA from around 20-30 mg of unsorted bulk tissue. Sequencing was done on a sample of liver tumor tissue from sampling region 5. Subset in this sample: tumor region T5, tumor centre. The receptors originated from a woman younger than 45 with primary liver carcinoma and hepatitis B virus infection.

Comments on this clonotype: One end of the junction is discordant with germline, which a read error may explain. The rearrangement uses TRBV11-2 and TRBJ2-1, with a weak D call TRBD2 (6 bases). Germline assignment: CDR1 SGHAT and CDR2 FQNNGV. The CDR3 length is 16 residues. CDR3 protein: CASSLSRDGSYNEQFF. The CDR3, as DNA: TGTGCTAGCAGCTTAAGTCGGGACGGGAGCTACAATGAGCAGTTCTTT.

On this clonotype itself: The junction departs from the called germline gene at one end, perhaps through a read error. The genes are TRBV10-3 and TRBJ2-1, with a tentative D call TRBD2 (5 bases). Germline V gene lookup returns CDR1 ENHRY and CDR2 SYGVKD. The CDR3 covers 14 residues. The CDR3, as DNA: TGTGCCATCTGTCCCATGTCGACCCGGGATGATCAGTTCTTC. Translated: CAICPMSTRDDQFF.

On this clonotype: A much larger clone is a single base away; this may be a read error. The chain links TRBV2 to TRBJ2-1; D may be TRBD1 (5 bases). Germline V lookup: CDR1 SNHLY, CDR2 FYNNEI. The CDR3 is 11 amino acids. DNA of the CDR3: TGTGCCAGCAATAGGGGTACTGAGCAGATCTTC. Amino acid sequence: CASNRGTEQIF.

This clonotype showed up just once. This chain joins TRBV6-1 and TRBJ2-4, with D possibly TRBD2 on 6 matching bases. The germline V and J ends were trimmed by 10 bases and 0 bases, with 22 bases remaining between them. Germline-derived CDR1 and CDR2 are MNHNS and SASEGT. The CDR3 sequence is 17 residues long. The CDR3 protein is CATYGRRVLVAKNIQYF. The CDR3 nucleotides are TGTGCCACTTATGGGCGGAGGGTCCTAGTAGCCAAAAACATTCAGTACTTC.

V and J are TRBV28 and TRBJ2-3, with D maybe TRBD1 (5 bases). V lost 5 bases, J lost 7 bases, and 25 bases lay in between. The V gene's germline CDR1 is MDHEN and CDR2 SYDVKM. This CDR3 is built from 17 residues. As DNA, the CDR3 is TGTGCCAGCAGTGTTGACAGTATGAGGTGGGGCGCAAATACGCAGTATTTT. The encoded protein is CASSVDSMRWGANTQYF.

About this clonotype itself: The junction and the germline gene differ at one end; a read error may be behind it. The chain links TRBV7-8 to TRBJ2-5; D could derive from TRBD1 or TRBD2 (5 bases each). The CDR3 runs 15 residues. Germline V gene lookup returns CDR1 SGHVS and CDR2 FQNEAQ. CDR3 DNA: TGTGCCAGCAGCTTAGGAGGGGCCGATAGAGAGGCCCAGTACTTC. It specifies CASSLGGADREAQYF.

This clonotype was counted once. The conserved phenylalanine or tryptophan is not found at the CDR3 terminus, so this likely reflects a read error. Because the CDR3's place on the DNA is in doubt, the DNA is left out and the CDR3 is given as listed by TCRdb. This sequence joins TRBV29-1 and TRBJ1-1; the DNA was not used to check the table's D call, TRBD1. Per germline, CDR1 SQVTM and CDR2 ANQGSEA. The CDR3 adds up to 12 amino acids, both ends counted. CDR3 loop: CSVKTGSTEAFI.

There are a few counts of this clonotype. It may be a read error: a sequence one base away is much more abundant. The chain employs TRBV9 and TRBJ1-6; D remains ambiguous. The CDR3 is 15 residues long. Trimming stripped 3 bases from V and 11 bases from J, with 18 bases between. Germline values: CDR1 SGDLS, CDR2 YYNGEE. The CDR3 spells CASSAGSSINPPLHF. The CDR3 region has the DNA TGTGCCAGCAGCGCCGGGTCGTCCATAAATCCACCCCTCCACTTT. Based on the CDR3 plus reference TRBV9 and TRBJ1-6, the full variable domain is DSGVTQTPKHLITATGQRVTLRCSPRSGDLSVYWYQQSLDQGLQFLIQYYNGEERAKGNILERFSAQQFPDLHSELNLSSLELGDSALYFCASSAGSSINPPLHFGNGTRLTVT.

About this clonotype: As the CDR3 is not closed by the conserved phenylalanine or tryptophan, this likely results from a read error. The chain recombines TRBV6-5 with TRBJ2-2; D is possibly TRBD1 (7 bases). The germline V gene has CDR1 MNHEY and CDR2 SVGAGI. The CDR3 runs 15 residues. CDR3 protein: CASSPRTGFTGGLFS. CDR3 nucleotide sequence: TGTGCCAGCAGTCCGCGGACAGGCTTCACCGGGGGGCTGTTTTCT.

As concerns this clonotype: The conserved phenylalanine or tryptophan is not found at the CDR3 terminus, so this likely reflects a read error. The CDR3 sequence: CSTTASTTADEQYL. CDR3 nucleotide sequence: TGCAGCACAACGGCCTCCACCACAGCTGACGAGCAGTACTTA. V is TRBV29-1 and J is TRBJ2-7; the D is unclear. This CDR3 has 14 residues. Trimming removed 8 bases from V and 5 bases from J, with 22 bases in between. Germline lookup yields CDR1 SQVTM and CDR2 ANQGSEA.